This entry features one T cell receptor beta chain sequence. What it binds is unknown. TCRdb fed the reads into MiXCR, producing one record per CDR3 protein. The sample consists of hundreds of thousands of distinct CDR3 sequences, roughly 24% of them appearing once. The sample originates from a study of T cell repertoires in cytomegalovirus infection. The wider study: From public TCR beta signatures came an indication of both CMV infection and matching HLA type.

Per the germline V gene, CDR1 is SNHLY and CDR2 is FYNNEI. The junction had 6 bases not matched to a gene; V was cut back by 6 bases and J by 5 bases. The CDR3 covers 14 residues. The study, taken as a whole, reports: Carriage of CMV together with the relevant HLA was identifiable through cumulative public TCR beta family frequency. The ex vivo response was dominated by HLA-C-restricted CMV-specific TCR beta clonotypes.

The chain combines TRBV2 with TRBJ1-1, with 10 bases identical to TRBD1. Specimen: CD8+ T cells from PBMCs. The TCR was taken from a human donor in good health (CMV status not recorded). Some clones in this sample may be carry-over from other donors' samples. CDR3 sequence: CASRATGGRTEAFF. The DNA for the CDR3 is TGTGCCAGCAGGGCGACAGGGGGCCGGACTGAAGCTTTCTTT.